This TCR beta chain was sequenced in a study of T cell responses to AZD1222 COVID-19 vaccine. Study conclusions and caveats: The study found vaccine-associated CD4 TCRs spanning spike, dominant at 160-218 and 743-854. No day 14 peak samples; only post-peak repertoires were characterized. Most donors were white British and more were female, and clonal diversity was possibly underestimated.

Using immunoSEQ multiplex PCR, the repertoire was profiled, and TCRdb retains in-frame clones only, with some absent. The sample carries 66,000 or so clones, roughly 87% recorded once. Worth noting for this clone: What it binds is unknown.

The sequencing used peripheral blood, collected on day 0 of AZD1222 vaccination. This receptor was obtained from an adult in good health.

CDR3 residues: CASSQTGATNEKLFF. The CDR3 DNA follows: TGTGCCAGCTCTCAAACAGGAGCAACTAATGAAAAACTGTTTTTT. The chain recombines TRBV18 with TRBJ1-4, with D maybe TRBD1 (5 bases). The ends were cut back, 6 bases at V and 0 bases at J, with 11 bases in the middle. Germline-derived CDR1 and CDR2 are KGHSH and LQKENI. This CDR3 is built from 15 residues.